These 30 T cell receptor beta chains were sequenced from one sample in a study of T cell responses to AZD1222 COVID-19 vaccine. Sequencing used immunoSEQ multiplex PCR; TCRdb keeps in-frame clones, though not all of them. This sample carries over 130,000 clones, more than 75% of them seen once, and the ten largest clones take 3.1%. This material consisted of peripheral blood, taken 28 days after the second AZD1222 dose. Receptors were obtained from an adult who received the AZD1222 COVID-19 vaccine.

In its sample, this clone was seen a few times. V usage is TRBV27 and J usage is TRBJ2-7; D gene ambiguous. Per the germline V gene, CDR1 is MNHEY and CDR2 is SMNVEV (reference sequence). With 2 bases removed from V and 3 bases from J, the gap between germline ends came to 11 bases. This CDR3 has 14 residues. CDR3 in DNA: TGTGCCAGCAGTTTAACAAAAACTAACTACGAGCAGTACTTC. It specifies CASSLTKTNYEQYF.

The CDR3 region has the DNA TGTGCCAGCAGCCAAGAGCGTCTAGCGGGAGCGGGCACCGGGGAGCTGTTTTTT. As protein: CASSQERLAGAGTGELFF. The genes are TRBV4-2 and TRBJ2-2; the match to TRBD2 covers 10 bases. Germline loops: CDR1 LGHNA, CDR2 YNFKEQ. V lost 0 bases to trimming and J lost 4 bases; unmatched junction nucleotides: 8. The CDR3 consists of 18 residues.

The J gene is TRBJ1-6, the V gene TRBV4-1, with D maybe TRBD1 (5 bases). Germline loops: CDR1 MGHRA, CDR2 YSYEKL. The V gene lost 1 base and the J gene lost 10 bases, with 20 bases spanning the gap. The CDR3 runs to 17 residues. The CDR3 sequence: CASSQVKSGDGRSPLHF. The CDR3 coding sequence is TGCGCCAGCAGCCAAGTAAAGTCGGGGGACGGACGGTCACCCCTCCACTTT.

This chain uses TRBV6-5 with TRBJ2-7; D is perhaps TRBD2 (6 bases). Germline V gives CDR1 MNHEY, CDR2 SVGAGI. CDR3 length: 15 amino acids. With 6 bases removed from V and 3 bases from J, the gap between germline ends came to 18 bases. Here the CDR3 reads CASRDIGADYYEQYF. CDR3 DNA: TGTGCCAGCAGGGATATTGGGGCGGACTACTACGAGCAGTACTTC.

The V and J genes are TRBV30 and TRBJ2-7; 7 bases are shared with TRBD2. V was pared by 3 bases and J by 5 bases, with 7 bases of the junction left unmatched. CDR1 and CDR2 from the germline V gene are GTSNPN and SVGIG (reference sequence). The CDR3 extends over 13 amino acids. In DNA form, the CDR3 reads TGTGCCTGGAGAGAGGCGGGGGTCCACGAGCAGTACTTC. This gives the protein CAWREAGVHEQYF.

The CDR3 DNA follows: TGCGCCTTCCCAGGGGGGAGCGTACCGAGCTCTGGAAACACCATATATTTT. This codes for CAFPGGSVPSSGNTIYF. This chain connects TRBV5-1 to TRBJ1-3, with 7 nucleotides matching TRBD1. This CDR3 is 17 amino acids long. In germline, CDR1 is SGHRS, CDR2 YFSETQ. V lost 10 bases, J lost 0 bases, and 16 bases stayed unmatched.

This rearrangement joins TRBV30 to TRBJ1-2; D is perhaps TRBD1 (5 bases). V was clipped by 4 bases and J by 8 bases, with 17 bases between them. The length of the CDR3 is 13 residues. Germline V gives CDR1 GTSNPN, CDR2 SVGIG (reference sequence). The CDR3 region is CAWTWGEGTGYTF. CDR3 sequence (DNA): TGTGCCTGGACTTGGGGGGAGGGTACAGGCTACACCTTC. The full variable domain, completed using reference TRBV30 and TRBJ1-2, is SQTIHQWPATLVQPVGSPLSLECTVEGTSNPNLYWYRQAAGRGLQLLFYSVGIGQISSEVPQNLSASRPQDRQFILSSKKLLLSDSGFYLCAWTWGEGTGYTFGSGTRLTVV.

CDR3 amino acids: CASSPGLAGVIYEQYF. CDR3 DNA sequence: TGTGCCAGCAGCCCGGGACTAGCGGGAGTCATTTACGAGCAGTACTTC. The chain has TRBV5-4 and TRBJ2-7, with 14 bases that match TRBD2. This CDR3 has 16 residues. Germline V gene lookup returns CDR1 SGHNT and CDR2 YYREEE (reference sequence). V lost 4 bases to trimming and J lost 4 bases; unmatched junction nucleotides: 7.

The rearrangement uses TRBV4-2 and TRBJ1-2, with 7 nucleotides matching TRBD1. Germline V gene data show CDR1 as LGHNA and CDR2 as YNFKEQ. V shed 1 base and J 5 bases; nucleotides not matched to a gene: 13. The CDR3 contains 17 residues. The CDR3 sequence is CASSQGATGEHSYGYTF. The CDR3 nucleotides read TGTGCCAGCAGCCAAGGAGCTACAGGGGAGCACTCTTATGGCTACACCTTC.

This sequence joins TRBV6-6 and TRBJ1-5, with D possibly being TRBD1 (6 bases). Between the trimmed V and J ends, which lost 5 bases and 6 bases, there was a span of 32 bases. Germline-derived CDR1 and CDR2 are MNHNY and SVGAGI (reference sequence). This CDR3 is 20 amino acids long. CDR3 in DNA: TGTGCCAGCAGTCCCCCATCGCCAATCTCGGACGGCCAGGGGAGTCAGCCCCAGCATTTT. Protein sequence: CASSPPSPISDGQGSQPQHF.

The chain has TRBV5-1 and TRBJ1-3; weak D call: TRBD1 (6 bases). The CDR3 has 13 amino acids. Deletions cut 4 bases from V and 11 bases from J, with 16 bases between. The V gene's germline CDR1 is SGHRS and CDR2 YFSETQ. The CDR3 protein is CASSPQGGGPIYF. The CDR3 coding sequence is TGCGCCAGCAGCCCACAGGGAGGGGGACCCATATATTTT.

The rearrangement links TRBV11-2 to TRBJ2-3; D remains ambiguous. Germline V gene sequence: CDR1 SGHAT, CDR2 FQNNGV. The CDR3 is 12 amino acids. V was trimmed by 5 bases and J by 7 bases, leaving 10 bases between them. The CDR3 bases are TGTGCCAGCAGCCCCTTTGGGTATACGCAGTATTTT. This translates into CASSPFGYTQYF.

The chain is built from TRBV6-2 or TRBV6-3 and TRBJ1-6; D possibly corresponds to TRBD1 (6 bases). The length of the CDR3 is 15 residues. CDR1 and CDR2 from the germline V gene are MNHEY and SVGEGT. V gave up 6 bases and J gave up 9 bases, with 18 bases separating them. The CDR3 bases are TGTGCCAGCAGCGATGGGGGGGGCGTCGGTTCACCCCTCCACTTT. Translating it yields CASSDGGGVGSPLHF.

The chain links TRBV3-1 (or the pseudogene TRBV3-2) to TRBJ1-1; D is undetermined. With 0 bases removed from V and 3 bases from J, the gap between germline ends came to 5 bases. This CDR3 contains 13 residues. From germline, CDR1 is LGHDT and CDR2 YNNKEL (reference sequence). DNA for the CDR3: TGTGCCAGCAGCCAAGAATCTGACACTGAAGCTTTCTTT. It encodes CASSQESDTEAFF.

The rearrangement joins TRBV6-5 to TRBJ1-1; 8 positions match TRBD1. CDR1 MNHEY and CDR2 SVGAGI come from the germline V gene. V dropped 5 bases and J dropped 4; count of bases not matched to a gene: 3. The CDR3 extends over 13 amino acids. In DNA, the CDR3 is TGTGCCAGCAGTACAGGGGGGCGCACTGAAGCTTTCTTT. This gives the protein CASSTGGRTEAFF.

The chain combines TRBV28 with TRBJ2-2; no clear D gene. The germline CDR1 and CDR2 sequences are MDHEN and SYDVKM. The ends were cut back, 3 bases at V and 1 base at J, with 9 bases in the middle. This CDR3 has 15 amino acids. As DNA, the CDR3 is TGTGCCAGCAGTTTCGTTCCCGGGAACACCGGGGAGCTGTTTTTT. Translated, it gives CASSFVPGNTGELFF.

The sample holds many counts of this clone. The CDR3 sequence: CASSYRLNTEAFF. CDR3 nucleotide sequence: TGTGCCAGCAGTTACAGGTTGAACACTGAAGCTTTCTTT. This rearrangement joins TRBV6-5 to TRBJ1-1; the D is unclear. This CDR3 is 13 amino acids long. The germline V gene encodes CDR1 MNHEY and CDR2 SVGAGI. With 2 bases removed from V and 0 bases from J, the gap between germline ends came to 4 bases.

V usage is TRBV5-8 and J usage is TRBJ2-1, with TRBD2 matching 11 bases. Germline-derived CDR1 and CDR2 are SGHTS and YDEGEE. This CDR3 has 15 residues. The V and J ends lost 3 bases and 5 bases, in that order; junction bases with no gene match: 4. CDR3 amino acids: CASSWGTSGNNEQFF. The CDR3 DNA sequence: TGTGCCAGCAGCTGGGGGACTAGCGGAAACAATGAGCAGTTCTTC.

V is TRBV1 and J is TRBJ1-2. TRBV1 is deemed a pseudogene. This CDR3 spans 18 amino acids. The CDR3 here is CTSSQEGVVGSSNYGYTF. CDR3 nucleotide sequence: TGCACCAGCAGCCAAGAGGGGGTCGTGGGCAGTTCTAACTATGGCTACACCTTC.

This clone was observed many times. J is TRBJ2-2 and V is TRBV6-4; perhaps D is TRBD1 or TRBD2 (5 bases each). V shed 11 bases and J shed 0 bases, with 13 bases lying between them. The germline V gene has CDR1 MRHNA and CDR2 SNTAGT. This CDR3 comprises 14 residues. This chain's CDR3 is CAREGQSNTGELFF. CDR3 sequence (DNA): TGTGCCCGCGAGGGGCAGTCGAACACCGGGGAGCTGTTTTTT.

The chain couples TRBV10-1 to TRBJ2-7, with D possibly matching TRBD2 (6 bases). CDR3 length: 14 amino acids. Germline CDR1 WNHNN, CDR2 SYGVQD (reference sequence). The V end lost 0 bases, the J end lost 6 bases, and 12 bases lay between the germline ends. In nucleotides, the CDR3 is TGCGCCAGCAGTGAGTCGGGACTCCAGGCCGAGCAGTACTTC. It codes for CASSESGLQAEQYF.

The V call is TRBV28, the J call TRBJ1-2; 8 nucleotides agree with TRBD1. The germline V gene encodes CDR1 MDHEN and CDR2 SYDVKM. J gave up 7 bases and V 5 bases, and 9 bases lay outside the gene matches. The CDR3 is 14 amino acids. This CDR3 reads CASSITWTGSGYTF. The CDR3 region has the DNA TGTGCCAGCAGTATTACATGGACAGGGAGTGGCTACACCTTC.

The chain is built from TRBV6-2 or TRBV6-3 and TRBJ1-1, with D perhaps matching TRBD1 (6 bases). CDR1 MNHEY and CDR2 SVGEGT come from the germline V gene. The length of the CDR3 is 16 residues. Trimming left V 6 bases short and J 1 base short, with 18 bases between. For the CDR3, the DNA is TGTGCCAGCAGCCTACGCCCCGGGGGGCGGAACACTGAAGCTTTCTTT. This gives the protein CASSLRPGGRNTEAFF.

In DNA, the CDR3 is TGTGCCAGCAGCGAATGGGACAGGGAGACCGGGGAGCTGTTTTTT. Translation: CASSEWDRETGELFF. The V and J genes are TRBV7-9 and TRBJ2-2, with TRBD1 identical over 9 bases. Germline CDR1 is SEHNR and CDR2 is FQNEAQ (reference sequence). The CDR3 has 15 residues. With V trimmed by 5 bases and J by 5 bases, 6 bases remained unmatched.

The chain combines TRBV6-2 or TRBV6-3 with TRBJ1-5; 9 bases match TRBD1. The CDR3 loop spans 17 amino acids. Germline V gene lookup returns CDR1 MNHEY and CDR2 SVGEGT. V shed 0 bases and J 0 bases; nucleotides not matched to a gene: 3. CDR3 bases: TGTGCCAGCAGTTACTCGACAGGGGGGGGTAGCAATCAGCCCCAGCATTTT. Its translation is CASSYSTGGGSNQPQHF.

The V gene is TRBV2, the J gene TRBJ2-1; maybe TRBD2 (6 bases). The CDR3 is 13 residues long. V lost 4 bases, J lost 6 bases, and 10 bases lay in between. CDR1 is SNHLY, CDR2 FYNNEI, per germline. CDR3 protein: CASSVGLSNEQFF. The CDR3 DNA is TGTGCCAGCAGTGTGGGACTGTCCAATGAGCAGTTCTTC. The complete variable domain, with remaining parts taken from reference TRBV2 and TRBJ2-1, reads EPEVTQTPSHQVTQMGQEVILRCVPISNHLYFYWYRQILGQKVEFLVSFYNNEISEKSEIFDDQFSVERPDGSNFTLKIRSTKLEDSAMYFCASSVGLSNEQFFGPGTRLTVL.

The V gene is TRBV2, the J gene TRBJ1-1; possibly TRBD1 for D (6 bases). This CDR3 has 16 residues. Looked up from germline, CDR1 is SNHLY and CDR2 is FYNNEI. V was trimmed by 6 bases and J by 2 bases, leaving 19 bases between them. The CDR3 DNA reads TGTGCCAGCAGCCTTCTTCGGCGGGGGCCAAACACTGAAGCTTTCTTT. Translating it yields CASSLLRRGPNTEAFF.

V is TRBV25-1 and J is TRBJ2-1, with 7 nucleotides matching TRBD1. V was clipped by 4 bases and J by 4 bases; unmatched bases: 7. The germline V gene encodes CDR1 MGHDK and CDR2 SYGVNS. The CDR3 runs to 15 residues. This chain's CDR3 is CASSAYRGDYNEQFF. The CDR3 nucleotides read TGTGCCAGCAGTGCCTACAGGGGCGATTACAATGAGCAGTTCTTC. The full variable domain, its missing parts supplied by reference TRBV25-1 and TRBJ2-1, is EADIYQTPRYLVIGTGKKITLECSQTMGHDKMYWYQQDPGMELHLIHYSYGVNSTEKGDLSSESTVSRIRTEHFPLTLESARPSHTSQYLCASSAYRGDYNEQFFGPGTRLTVL.

The V gene is TRBV4-3, the J gene TRBJ1-1; D is uncertain. Germline V gives CDR1 LGHNA, CDR2 YSLEER. V gave up 2 bases and J gave up 8 bases, with 12 bases separating them. This CDR3 has 13 amino acids. The CDR3 reads CASSQIGRQEAFF. The CDR3 bases are TGCGCCAGCAGCCAAATTGGAAGGCAGGAAGCTTTCTTT.

The V call is TRBV12-3 or TRBV12-4, the J call TRBJ1-4; D is ambiguous. V was shortened by 7 bases and J by 3 bases, with 9 bases between the two germline ends. This CDR3 has 13 residues. In DNA, the CDR3 is TGTGCCAGCAAGGTCAGCCCTAATGAAAAACTGTTTTTT. This gives the protein CASKVSPNEKLFF.